One sample yielded the 32 T cell receptor beta chains listed below, sequenced in a study of shared clonotypes between healthy human individuals. The assay was immunoSEQ multiplex PCR, and TCRdb's table has in-frame clones only and misses some. The repertoire holds about 2.4 million clones, with more than 80% as singletons. The source material was naive CD4+ T cells sorted from blood. Subset meaning: CD45RA+ positively selected. The source of these receptors is a young man in good health.

The CDR3 nucleotides read TGTGCCAGCAGCTTACTTGGACTAGCGGGAGATTGGGAGACCCAGTACTTC. Translated, it gives CASSLLGLAGDWETQYF. The chain joins TRBV7-2 to TRBJ2-5, with 13 bases that match TRBD2. Germline trimming cut 2 bases from V and 5 bases from J; bases unmatched to any gene: 8. The CDR3 contains 17 residues. The germline V gene encodes CDR1 SGHTA and CDR2 FQGNSA.

The chain uses TRBV27 and TRBJ2-5; TRBD2 matches 14 bases. This CDR3 comprises 15 residues. The germline V gene has CDR1 MNHEY and CDR2 SMNVEV (reference sequence). Germline trimming cut 5 bases from V and 4 bases from J; bases unmatched to any gene: 3. CDR3 in amino acids: CASSLGLAGGETQYF. The CDR3 DNA reads as TGTGCCAGCAGTCTTGGACTAGCGGGGGGAGAGACCCAGTACTTC.

V usage is TRBV6-6 and J usage is TRBJ2-4, with 14 bases identical to TRBD2. Germline-derived CDR1 and CDR2 are MNHNY and SVGAGI (reference sequence). CDR3 length: 15 amino acids. The V segment lost 5 bases and the J segment 6 bases; nucleotides outside the gene matches: 3. This CDR3 is CASSLGTSGGNIQYF. The DNA for the CDR3 is TGTGCCAGCAGTCTTGGGACTAGCGGGGGAAACATTCAGTACTTC.

This clone has only one observation. The chain joins TRBV23-1 to TRBJ2-6; 10 positions agree with TRBD1. TRBV23-1 is an open reading frame whose function is uncertain. V gave up 0 bases and J gave up 1 base; unmatched junction bases: 3. The CDR3 loop spans 18 amino acids. In DNA, the CDR3 is TGCGCCAGCAGTCAATCCCGGGACAGGGGTTCTGGGGCCAACGTCCTGACTTTC. It codes for CASSQSRDRGSGANVLTF.

The chain joins TRBV13 to TRBJ2-7, with D perhaps TRBD1 (7 bases). There are 14 residues in the CDR3. Germline-derived CDR1 and CDR2 are PRHDT and FYEKMQ (reference sequence). The germline V and J ends were trimmed by 4 bases and 4 bases, with 14 bases remaining between them. CDR3 in DNA: TGTGCCAGCAGCTCCTCGGGGGACAGTTACGAGCAGTACTTC. It codes for CASSSSGDSYEQYF.

Notes on this clone: The same CDR3 can be traced to other DNA sequences in this sample. The CDR3 reads CASSQGGSYEQYF. For the CDR3, the DNA is TGTGCCAGCAGTCAGGGGGGGAGCTACGAGCAGTACTTC. The chain uses TRBV6-5 and TRBJ2-7, with D tentatively TRBD1 or TRBD2 (7 bases each). The germline V and J ends were trimmed by 5 bases and 3 bases, with 11 bases remaining between them. Looked up from germline, CDR1 is MNHEY and CDR2 is SVGAGI. The CDR3 has 13 amino acids.

The chain has TRBV6-6 and TRBJ1-5; 11 nucleotides align to TRBD1. The V and J ends lost 7 bases and 6 bases, in that order; junction bases with no gene match: 2. This CDR3 has 13 amino acids. CDR1 is MNHNY, CDR2 SVGAGI, per germline (reference sequence). The CDR3 reads CASTGQGAQPQHF. CDR3 nucleotides: TGTGCCAGCACAGGACAGGGGGCTCAGCCCCAGCATTTT.

The rearrangement joins TRBV6-5 to TRBJ2-2; D is unclear. V was shortened by 5 bases and J by 2 bases, with 12 bases between the two germline ends. This CDR3 has 15 amino acids. Germline CDR1 is MNHEY and CDR2 is SVGAGI. The CDR3 protein is CASSQDGLNTGELFF. Written as DNA, the CDR3 is TGTGCCAGCAGTCAGGACGGGCTAAACACCGGGGAGCTGTTTTTT.

About this clone: The sample holds other DNA sequences that translate to the same CDR3. The chain couples TRBV5-6 to TRBJ2-7; TRBD1 agrees at 7 bases. Germline CDR1 and CDR2: SGHDT and YYEEEE. This CDR3 region has 12 residues. The ends lost 3 bases at V and 3 bases at J; junction bases unmatched: 0. DNA of the CDR3: TGTGCCAGCAGCTGGGACAGCTACGAGCAGTACTTC. Protein: CASSWDSYEQYF.

The CDR3 loop is CASRRAVTVGEQFF. DNA for the CDR3: TGTGCCTCCCGTCGGGCAGTAACTGTTGGTGAGCAGTTCTTC. The chain employs TRBV19 and TRBJ2-1, with unresolved D. The germline CDR1 and CDR2 sequences are LNHDA and SQIVND (reference sequence). Trimming took off 11 bases at V and 9 bases at J, with 23 bases between the two ends. This CDR3 has 14 residues.

A note on this clone: The junction differs from germline at one of its ends, possibly a read error. This chain joins TRBV7-7 and TRBJ1-1; D not certain. From germline, CDR1 is SSHAT and CDR2 FNYEAQ (reference sequence). CDR3 length: 13 residues. The CDR3 loop is CASSLGWNTEAFF. Here the CDR3 DNA reads TGTGCTAGCAGCTTGGGATGGAACACTGAAGCTTTCTTT. The full variable domain, its missing parts supplied by reference TRBV7-7 and TRBJ1-1, is GAGVSQSPRYKVTKRGQDVTLRCDPISSHATLYWYQQALGQGPEFLTYFNYEAQPDKSGLPSDRFSAERPEGSISTLTIQRTEQRDSAMYRCASSLGWNTEAFFGQGTRLTVV.

Details on this clone: Other DNA sequences in the same sample also yield this CDR3. The genes are TRBV19 and TRBJ2-2; a weak D match, TRBD2 (6 bases). This CDR3 region has 14 residues. Trimming took off 3 bases at V and 3 bases at J, with 8 bases between the two ends. The V gene's germline CDR1 is LNHDA and CDR2 SQIVND (reference sequence). The DNA of the CDR3 is TGTGCCAGTAGTATTGGGGGGTACACCGGGGAGCTGTTTTTT. The encoded protein is CASSIGGYTGELFF.

This chain joins TRBV10-3 and TRBJ2-7, with D possibly being TRBD1 (6 bases). This CDR3 has 15 amino acids. Between the trimmed V and J ends, which lost 6 bases and 4 bases, there was a span of 19 bases. From germline, CDR1 is ENHRY and CDR2 SYGVKD. The DNA of the CDR3 is TGTGCCATCAGAGGGGCCGGGACACAGACTTACGAGCAGTACTTC. Encoded protein: CAIRGAGTQTYEQYF.

The chain is built from TRBV19 and TRBJ2-2, with 12 nucleotides matching TRBD2. The CDR3 consists of 18 residues. The germline V gene has CDR1 LNHDA and CDR2 SQIVND (reference sequence). Germline trimming cut 11 bases from V and 3 bases from J; bases unmatched to any gene: 16. The CDR3 protein is CASQKLTSGGTYTGELFF. Written as DNA, the CDR3 is TGTGCCTCCCAAAAGCTGACTAGCGGGGGTACATACACCGGGGAGCTGTTTTTT.

This sequence joins TRBV28 and TRBJ1-6; 8 nucleotides match TRBD1. V was clipped by 6 bases and J by 4 bases; unmatched bases: 8. CDR3 length equals 16 residues. CDR1 is MDHEN and CDR2 is SYDVKM in the germline V gene. CDR3 sequence (DNA): TGTGCCAGCAGCCCTAGACAGGGGATGTATAATTCACCCCTCCACTTT. Translated: CASSPRQGMYNSPLHF.

This chain joins TRBV5-1 and TRBJ1-4; D call uncertain. The CDR3 length is 14 residues. From germline, CDR1 is SGHRS and CDR2 YFSETQ. V shed 4 bases and J shed 2 bases, with 9 bases lying between them. As DNA, the CDR3 is TGCGCCAGCAGCCGAATCTCCACTAATGAAAAACTGTTTTTT. Protein sequence: CASSRISTNEKLFF.

This chain links TRBV5-1 with TRBJ1-6; D is undetermined. This CDR3 contains 15 residues. Trimming took off 0 bases at V and 5 bases at J, with 9 bases between the two ends. Germline V CDR1 and CDR2: SGHRS, YFSETQ. As DNA, the CDR3 is TGCGCCAGCAGCTTGGTCGGACCCGATAATTCACCCCTCCACTTT. Protein: CASSLVGPDNSPLHF.

The chain joins TRBV9 to TRBJ2-7; 12 bases are shared with TRBD2. Unmatched junction bases numbered 11, after V lost 0 bases and J lost 4 bases. Germline V lookup: CDR1 SGDLS, CDR2 YYNGEE. This CDR3 comprises 18 residues. CDR3 residues: CASSVGGPGLAGKYEQYF. The CDR3, as DNA: TGTGCCAGCAGCGTAGGGGGCCCCGGACTAGCGGGGAAATACGAGCAGTACTTC.

On this clone: Other DNA sequences in this specimen translate into the identical CDR3. DNA for the CDR3: TGTGCCAGCAGTGTCGGGGGCGGCACTGAAGCTTTCTTT. Protein product: CASSVGGGTEAFF. The V and J genes are TRBV2 and TRBJ1-1; D possibly corresponds to TRBD1 (6 bases). Trimming took off 4 bases at V and 4 bases at J, with 10 bases between the two ends. Germline values: CDR1 SNHLY, CDR2 FYNNEI. The length of the CDR3 is 13 residues.

This chain uses TRBV5-1 with TRBJ2-5; 9 bases map to TRBD2. The length of the CDR3 is 17 residues. The germline gives CDR1 SGHRS, CDR2 YFSETQ. J gave up 1 base and V 0 bases, and 7 bases lay outside the gene matches. CDR3 protein: CASSLAGTSLSQETQYF. In DNA, the CDR3 is TGCGCCAGCAGCTTGGCTGGGACTAGCCTCAGCCAAGAGACCCAGTACTTC.

This clone was detected only once. V and J are TRBV25-1 and TRBJ1-4; tentative D call: TRBD1 (6 bases). Trimming took 8 bases from V and 4 from J, leaving 14 bases between them. CDR3 size: 14 residues. CDR1 is MGHDK and CDR2 is SYGVNS in the germline V gene. The CDR3 nucleotides are TGTGCCAGCGGGGACGACAGGCTTAATGAAAAACTGTTTTTT. Its translation is CASGDDRLNEKLFF.

This clone was seen a few times. Other nucleotide sequences from this sample produce the same CDR3. V gene TRBV30 combines with J gene TRBJ1-1, with D hard to call. The germline gives CDR1 GTSNPN, CDR2 SVGIG (reference sequence). V lost 3 bases, J lost 1 base, and 9 bases lay in between. This CDR3 is built from 13 residues. The CDR3 protein is CAWSVRTNTEAFF. Written as DNA, the CDR3 is TGTGCCTGGAGCGTGCGGACGAACACTGAAGCTTTCTTT.

The chain employs TRBV29-1 and TRBJ1-2; tentatively, D is TRBD1 (5 bases). V was trimmed by 0 bases and J by 8 bases, leaving 16 bases between them. The CDR3 contains 14 residues. The germline V gene encodes CDR1 SQVTM and CDR2 ANQGSEA. The CDR3 here is CSVEDWGRANGYTF. The CDR3 DNA follows: TGCAGCGTTGAAGATTGGGGCAGGGCTAACGGCTACACCTTC.

As regards this clone: The sample carries other DNA sequences with the same CDR3. The V and J genes are TRBV10-3 and TRBJ1-1; the match to TRBD1 covers 7 bases. CDR1 and CDR2 (germline): ENHRY, SYGVKD. J was trimmed by 4 bases and V by 6 bases; bases with no gene match: 2. CDR3 length: 12 residues. The CDR3 nucleotides read TGTGCCATCAGCCCAGGGGGCACTGAAGCTTTCTTT. Protein product: CAISPGGTEAFF.

This chain connects TRBV4-2 to TRBJ1-5; no clear D gene. CDR3 size: 14 residues. CDR1 LGHNA and CDR2 YNFKEQ come from the germline V gene. With 0 bases removed from V and 8 bases from J, the gap between germline ends came to 11 bases. The CDR3 DNA follows: TGTGCCAGCAGCCAAGAGGCCTTTGTGGAGCCCCAGCATTTT. Its protein product is CASSQEAFVEPQHF.

The chain has TRBV5-1 and TRBJ2-5, with 7 bases identical to TRBD1. Matching the DNA end better, TRBJ2-7 makes the J call doubtful. This CDR3 is built from 14 residues. Germline V gene sequence: CDR1 SGHRS, CDR2 YFSETQ. The CDR3 bases are TGCGCCAGCAGCTTACAGGGGTCCGCCTACGAGCAGTACTTC. It translates to CASSLQGSAYEQYF.

The chain couples TRBV6-5 to TRBJ1-2, with D perhaps TRBD1 (5 bases). The germline V gene encodes CDR1 MNHEY and CDR2 SVGAGI. This CDR3 spans 8 amino acids. Trimming cost V 11 bases and J 9 bases, with 7 bases left between them. The CDR3 loop reads CAAGRYTF. The DNA of the CDR3 is TGTGCCGCGGGGCGCTACACCTTC.

This clone has a single count. The V gene is TRBV4-1, the J gene TRBJ1-2; D gene unclear. There are 15 residues in the CDR3. The ends were cut back, 0 bases at V and 5 bases at J, with 13 bases in the middle. Germline V gene data show CDR1 as MGHRA and CDR2 as YSYEKL. The CDR3 DNA reads TGCGCCAGCAGCCAAGAACCGGGAGAGCGTTATGGCTACACCTTC. It yields the protein CASSQEPGERYGYTF.

This chain links TRBV5-8 with TRBJ2-2; 8 bases map to TRBD1. From germline, CDR1 is SGHTS and CDR2 YDEGEE. The V segment lost 1 base and the J segment 3 bases; nucleotides outside the gene matches: 8. The CDR3 is 17 amino acids. The CDR3 reads CASSLFFTGGHTGELFF. The CDR3 DNA reads TGTGCCAGCAGCTTGTTTTTCACAGGGGGTCACACCGGGGAGCTGTTTTTT. The full variable domain, rest sourced from reference TRBV5-8 and TRBJ2-2, is EAGVTQSPTHLIKTRGQQATLRCSPISGHTSVYWYQQALGLGLQFLLWYDEGEERNRGNFPPRFSGRQFPNYSSELNVNALELEDSALYLCASSLFFTGGHTGELFFGEGSRLTVL.

V gene TRBV18 combines with J gene TRBJ2-5; D ambiguous. Germline CDR1 and CDR2: KGHSH and LQKENI. This CDR3 comprises 12 residues. V was cut by 4 bases and J by 3 bases, with 6 bases left in between. DNA of the CDR3: TGTGCCAGCTCACAAAAAGAAGAGACCCAGTACTTC. Translation gives CASSQKEETQYF.

The V gene is TRBV4-1, the J gene TRBJ2-5; D remains unclear. The CDR3 extends over 15 amino acids. The V and J ends lost 4 bases and 2 bases respectively, with 14 bases between them. CDR1 is MGHRA and CDR2 is YSYEKL in the germline V gene. The CDR3 loop reads CASSLGSRNQETQYF. The CDR3 nucleotides read TGCGCCAGCAGCCTTGGATCCAGAAATCAAGAGACCCAGTACTTC.

V gene TRBV19 combines with J gene TRBJ1-3, with 8 bases matching TRBD1. Unmatched junction bases numbered 5, after V lost 4 bases and J lost 0 bases. The CDR3 is 16 amino acids. The V gene's germline CDR1 is LNHDA and CDR2 SQIVND (reference sequence). This chain's CDR3 is CASSTTGARSGNTIYF. The CDR3 nucleotides are TGTGCCAGTAGTACGACAGGGGCCCGCTCTGGAAACACCATATATTTT.